The 10 T cell receptor beta chains presented below share a single source sample, sequenced in a study of blood T cell repertoires in COVID-19. Profiled with immunoSEQ multiplex PCR; TCRdb holds only in-frame clones, not every one. The data hold some 180,000 clones, with roughly four fifths observed a single time. The source material was peripheral blood. The receptor source for this set is a woman aged 40 to 50 with COVID-19, enrolled during active disease.

The CDR3: CASSFEGGTTDTQYF. The CDR3 DNA reads TGTGCCAGCAGCTTCGAGGGCGGGACCACAGATACGCAGTATTTT. The V call is TRBV7-8, the J call TRBJ2-3; tentatively, D is TRBD2 (6 bases). With 3 bases removed from V and 2 bases from J, the gap between germline ends came to 12 bases. Germline values: CDR1 SGHVS, CDR2 FQNEAQ. The CDR3 is made up of 15 amino acids.

The chain employs TRBV3-1 (or the pseudogene TRBV3-2) and TRBJ2-7, with D perhaps matching TRBD1 (6 bases). The CDR3 covers 15 residues. Trimming took 4 bases from V and 1 from J, leaving 14 bases between them. The germline gives CDR1 LGHDT, CDR2 YNNKEL (reference sequence). This CDR3 reads CASSLRQGLSYEQYF. In DNA form, the CDR3 reads TGTGCCAGCAGCCTCCGGCAGGGGCTATCCTACGAGCAGTACTTC.

The rearrangement links TRBV28 to TRBJ2-7; D gene unclear. The germline gives CDR1 MDHEN, CDR2 SYDVKM. CDR3 length equals 14 residues. V dropped 6 bases and J dropped 1 base, with 13 bases sitting between them. The CDR3, as DNA: TGTGCCAGCAGCTCTTACTCCAAGTCCTACGAGCAGTACTTC. Its translation is CASSSYSKSYEQYF.

The sample holds a few counts of this clone. J is TRBJ2-7 and V is TRBV4-1; 7 bases are a match to TRBD1. V shed 2 bases, J shed 6 bases, and the junction held 4 bases outside the gene matches. Germline V lookup: CDR1 MGHRA, CDR2 YSYEKL. The CDR3 sequence is 13 residues long. CDR3 DNA sequence: TGCGCCAGCAGCCAACGGACAGGAAGCGAGCAGTACTTC. It yields the protein CASSQRTGSEQYF.

The rearrangement joins TRBV5-4 to TRBJ2-2, with 9 bases that match TRBD2. V dropped 0 bases and J dropped 6; count of bases not matched to a gene: 6. The CDR3 spans 16 residues. Germline CDR1 and CDR2: SGHNT and YYREEE (reference sequence). Here the CDR3 DNA reads TGTGCCAGCAGCTTGGTTGCGGGAGGGGGTGCCGGGGAGCTGTTTTTT. Protein sequence: CASSLVAGGGAGELFF. The variable domain in full, with the rest retrieved from reference TRBV5-4 and TRBJ2-2, is ETGVTQSPTHLIKTRGQQVTLRCSSQSGHNTVSWYQQALGQGPQFIFQYYREEENGRGNFPPRFSGLQFPNYSSELNVNALELDDSALYLCASSLVAGGGAGELFFGEGSRLTVL.

This chain joins TRBV4-1 and TRBJ2-7; 10 bases fit TRBD1. CDR3 size: 16 residues. CDR1 and CDR2 (germline): MGHRA, YSYEKL. V gave up 0 bases and J gave up 2 bases; unmatched junction bases: 4. The CDR3 DNA reads TGCGCCAGCAGCCAAGACTCCGGGACAGGGGCCTACGAGCAGTACTTC. Its translation is CASSQDSGTGAYEQYF.

This chain uses TRBV15 with TRBJ2-5, with 10 bases identical to TRBD1. Looked up from germline, CDR1 is LNHNV and CDR2 is YYDKDF (reference sequence). The CDR3 spans 14 residues. The J segment lost 4 bases and the V segment lost 1 base, leaving 0 bases of the junction unmatched. CDR3 amino acids: CATSRGTGGETQYF. The CDR3 coding sequence is TGTGCCACCAGCAGAGGGACAGGGGGAGAGACCCAGTACTTC.

This clone was counted between two and nine times. This chain joins TRBV5-4 and TRBJ2-2; weak D call: TRBD2 (6 bases). The CDR3 loop spans 15 amino acids. CDR1 SGHNT and CDR2 YYREEE come from the germline V gene (reference sequence). V was pared by 5 bases and J by 7 bases, with 18 bases between. The CDR3 region has the DNA TGTGCCAGCAGACCTGGTTGGGGAGGAGGCGGGGAGCTGTTTTTT. It is translated as CASRPGWGGGGELFF.

The gene calls are TRBV11-1 and TRBJ2-5, with a possible D match to TRBD2 (6 bases). Germline CDR1 and CDR2: SGHAT and FQDESV (reference sequence). Trimming removed 5 bases from V and 6 bases from J, with 16 bases in between. The CDR3 runs to 14 residues. The CDR3 protein is CASSLETGVQTQYF. The CDR3 DNA reads as TGTGCCAGCAGCCTAGAAACGGGGGTTCAGACCCAGTACTTC.

In its sample, this clone was seen a few times. This sample also contains other DNA sequences that code for the same CDR3. V gene TRBV4-2 combines with J gene TRBJ2-2; D is possibly TRBD2 (5 bases). The CDR3 totals 15 residues. CDR1 and CDR2 (germline): LGHNA, YNFKEQ. V was pared by 1 base and J by 2 bases, with 8 bases between. The CDR3 DNA reads as TGTGCCAGCAGCCAAGCCCGGGGAAACACCGGGGAGCTGTTTTTT. It specifies CASSQARGNTGELFF.